A single sample gave rise to the 5 T cell receptor beta chains below, sequenced in a study of T-cell memory formation after mild COVID-19. TCRdb itself ran the 5' RACE reads through MiXCR, one entry per CDR3 protein. The sample yields 500,000 to 600,000 distinct CDR3 sequences, about a sixth seen once. The sample was PBMCs or a T cell subset sorted from them (not recorded which). These receptors were obtained from an adult woman who had mild COVID-19 (a few samples of this study predate the infection). Cell type and time point are not known.

The CDR3 nucleotides read TGTGCCAGCAGTTCCCCTAGGACAGGGGGCGCGGAGACCCAGTACTTC. This translates into CASSSPRTGGAETQYF. This chain uses TRBV6-5 with TRBJ2-5, with 11 nucleotides matching TRBD1. V lost 4 bases, J lost 5 bases, and 9 bases stayed unmatched. The CDR3 covers 16 residues. Germline CDR1 reads MNHEY; CDR2 reads SVGAGI.

This rearrangement joins TRBV27 to TRBJ1-5; no definite D call. This CDR3 spans 14 amino acids. Germline values: CDR1 MNHEY, CDR2 SMNVEV (reference sequence). Trimming stripped 4 bases from V and 4 bases from J, with 11 bases between. CDR3 nucleotide sequence: TGTGCCAGCAGTTCCTTACTCAGAAATCAGCCCCAGCATTTT. Residues: CASSSLLRNQPQHF.

The V and J genes are TRBV3-1 and TRBJ2-1, with D hard to call. The CDR3 runs to 18 residues. CDR1 LGHDT and CDR2 YNNKEL come from the germline V gene (reference sequence). V lost 1 base, J lost 0 bases, and 16 bases lay in between. The CDR3 reads CASSQALTHKSSYNEQFF. CDR3 in DNA: TGTGCCAGCAGCCAAGCTTTGACACACAAGAGCTCCTACAATGAGCAGTTCTTC.

This clonotype was counted ten times or more. J is TRBJ2-5 and V is TRBV29-1; no definite D call. V was shortened by 4 bases and J by 1 base, with 13 bases between the two germline ends. CDR1 and CDR2 from the germline V gene are SQVTM and ANQGSEA. The length of the CDR3 is 14 residues. In DNA, the CDR3 is TGCAGCGTTGGAAGCCTCCCGGTCCAAGAGACCCAGTACTTC. Encoded protein: CSVGSLPVQETQYF.

This clonotype showed up just a few times. The chain uses TRBV10-3 and TRBJ2-7; 9 nucleotides match TRBD1. This CDR3 has 14 amino acids. Trimming took 3 bases from V and 3 from J; bases not matched to a gene: 3. Germline lookup yields CDR1 ENHRY and CDR2 SYGVKD. CDR3 DNA: TGTGCCATCAGTGAAGGGACAGGGATCTACGAGCAGTACTTC. It yields the protein CAISEGTGIYEQYF.